Following are 23 T cell receptor beta chains from one sample sequenced in a study of T cell responses to AZD1222 COVID-19 vaccine. Generated by immunoSEQ multiplex PCR, the TCRdb table keeps only in-frame clones and is missing some. The sample has some 150,000 clones, more than 90% seen once. The sample here was peripheral blood, taken on day 0 of AZD1222 vaccination. The receptors derive from an adult in good health.

This clone was detected once. V gene TRBV5-5 combines with J gene TRBJ1-2; perhaps TRBD1 as D (5 bases). The CDR3 length is 15 residues. Trimming cost V 0 bases and J 0 bases, with 9 bases left between them. Germline V gives CDR1 SGHKS, CDR2 YYEKEE (reference sequence). The CDR3 coding sequence is TGTGCCAGCAGCTTGGGGTCAGGGACTAACTATGGCTACACCTTC. Protein product: CASSLGSGTNYGYTF.

The CDR3 sequence: CATSAWWGGRDQPQHF. The DNA for the CDR3 is TGTGCCACCAGTGCCTGGTGGGGGGGGCGGGATCAGCCCCAGCATTTT. This sequence joins TRBV24-1 and TRBJ1-5; maybe TRBD1 (6 bases). The CDR3 sequence is 16 residues long. V gave up 5 bases and J gave up 5 bases, with 18 bases separating them. Germline V CDR1 and CDR2: KGHDR, SFDVKD.

V usage is TRBV5-1 and J usage is TRBJ1-1, with 8 bases that match TRBD1. CDR3 length: 15 amino acids. V lost 4 bases and J lost 4; bases outside the gene matches: 9. Germline CDR1 SGHRS, CDR2 YFSETQ. CDR3 DNA sequence: TGCGCCAGCAGCCCCCAGGGGGCTGAGGCCACTGAAGCTTTCTTT. Translating gives CASSPQGAEATEAFF.

This clone was seen only once. The chain uses TRBV29-1 and TRBJ2-1; 11 nucleotides agree with TRBD2. V dropped 8 bases and J dropped 0; count of bases not matched to a gene: 6. Germline-derived CDR1 and CDR2 are SQVTM and ANQGSEA. This CDR3 comprises 15 residues. The CDR3 region has the DNA TGCAGCTTGGGTGGGACTAGCGGCTCCTACAATGAGCAGTTCTTC. This gives the protein CSLGGTSGSYNEQFF.

This chain links TRBV6-5 with TRBJ2-7, with 8 nucleotides matching TRBD1. From germline, CDR1 is MNHEY and CDR2 SVGAGI. This CDR3 has 13 amino acids. V was clipped by 10 bases and J by 2 bases; unmatched bases: 7. The CDR3 is CATGVGQAYEQYF. CDR3 nucleotides: TGTGCCACTGGGGTGGGACAGGCCTACGAGCAGTACTTC.

CDR3 nucleotide sequence: TGTGCAAGTCGCTTAGAAGGTAGGGGGACAGCCTACGAGCAGTACTTC. It specifies CASRLEGRGTAYEQYF. This rearrangement joins TRBV12-2 to TRBJ2-7; TRBD1, as called in the table, went unchecked against the DNA. TRBV12-2 is a recognized pseudogene. This CDR3 has 16 amino acids.

The J gene is TRBJ1-4, the V gene TRBV5-4, with 8 nucleotides matching TRBD1. J lost 7 bases, V lost 9 bases, and 8 bases had no gene match. The CDR3 runs 13 residues. In germline, CDR1 is SGHNT, CDR2 YYREEE (reference sequence). In DNA form, the CDR3 reads TGTGCCACGACAGACAGGGGAAGTGAAAAACTGTTTTTT. Protein sequence: CATTDRGSEKLFF. Using reference TRBV5-4 and TRBJ1-4 for the parts outside the CDR3, the full variable domain is ETGVTQSPTHLIKTRGQQVTLRCSSQSGHNTVSWYQQALGQGPQFIFQYYREEENGRGNFPPRFSGLQFPNYSSELNVNALELDDSALYLCATTDRGSEKLFFGSGTQLSVL.

This rearrangement joins TRBV19 to TRBJ2-3, with D tentatively TRBD2 (6 bases). Germline assignment: CDR1 LNHDA and CDR2 SQIVND (reference sequence). V lost 6 bases and J 0 bases, leaving 7 bases between the germline ends. The CDR3 contains 13 residues. CDR3 amino acids: CASRGTSTDTQYF. CDR3 DNA sequence: TGTGCCAGTAGGGGGACTAGCACAGATACGCAGTATTTT.

This chain uses TRBV5-4 with TRBJ2-7, with a tentative D call TRBD2 (6 bases). V dropped 4 bases and J dropped 2 bases, with 16 bases sitting between them. The germline V gene has CDR1 SGHNT and CDR2 YYREEE (reference sequence). CDR3 length: 15 amino acids. CDR3 sequence: CASSLVGGTAYEQYF. The CDR3 region has the DNA TGTGCCAGCAGCCTCGTTGGCGGGACCGCCTACGAGCAGTACTTC.

The rearrangement links TRBV14 to TRBJ2-2; possible D gene TRBD1, 5 bases. The germline V gene encodes CDR1 SGHDN and CDR2 FVKESK. Trimming removed 6 bases at V and 1 base at J, with 6 bases between. This CDR3 has 13 amino acids. CDR3 nucleotides: TGTGCCAGCAGAGGACAGAACACCGGGGAGCTGTTTTTT. Protein product: CASRGQNTGELFF.

The chain uses TRBV6-5 and TRBJ1-2, with D perhaps TRBD1 (5 bases). Trimming removed 0 bases from V and 8 bases from J, with 13 bases in between. Germline loops: CDR1 MNHEY, CDR2 SVGAGI. The length of the CDR3 is 14 residues. CDR3 nucleotide sequence: TGTGCCAGCAGTTACTCGGGCAGGGCAGGAGGCTACACCTTC. This translates into CASSYSGRAGGYTF.

The chain carries TRBV7-9 and TRBJ2-1; maybe TRBD2 (5 bases). Looked up from germline, CDR1 is SEHNR and CDR2 is FQNEAQ (reference sequence). CDR3 size: 13 residues. V was pared by 5 bases and J by 7 bases, with 12 bases between. CDR3 DNA: TGTGCCAGCAGCCCGAACCGGGATAATGAGCAGTTCTTC. Its translation: CASSPNRDNEQFF.

J is TRBJ1-4 and V is TRBV2, with unresolved D. This CDR3 has 12 residues. CDR1 is SNHLY, CDR2 FYNNEI, per germline. V was shortened by 5 bases and J by 8 bases, with 9 bases between the two germline ends. DNA for the CDR3: TGTGCCAGCAGTCGGAGGAGAGAAAAACTGTTTTTT. This codes for CASSRRREKLFF.

This chain uses TRBV5-4 with TRBJ1-2, with 10 positions matching TRBD1. Germline V gene sequence: CDR1 SGHNT, CDR2 YYREEE (reference sequence). The V and J ends lost 4 bases and 4 bases, in that order; junction bases with no gene match: 7. This CDR3 has 15 residues. CDR3 sequence: CASSQRGQGTYGYTF. The CDR3 DNA reads as TGTGCCAGCAGCCAACGGGGACAGGGGACCTATGGCTACACCTTC.

The DNA for the CDR3 is TGCGCCAGCAGCCAAGATCCACTAGCGGGAGCAAGGACCGGGGAGCTGTTTTTT. Translated: CASSQDPLAGARTGELFF. J is TRBJ2-2 and V is TRBV4-1, with 11 bases matching TRBD2. The CDR3 extends over 18 amino acids. Germline V gives CDR1 MGHRA, CDR2 YSYEKL. The V segment lost 0 bases and the J segment 5 bases; nucleotides outside the gene matches: 8.

V is TRBV7-9 and J is TRBJ1-2; no clear D gene. Germline values: CDR1 SEHNR, CDR2 FQNEAQ (reference sequence). V lost 3 bases and J lost 8, with 16 bases in between. This CDR3 region has 14 residues. The CDR3 protein is CASSFPGRVGGYTF. CDR3 nucleotides: TGTGCCAGCAGCTTCCCGGGGAGGGTCGGCGGCTACACCTTC.

The V and J genes are TRBV19 and TRBJ2-5; D possibly corresponds to TRBD1 (6 bases). The CDR3 sequence is 14 residues long. Germline-derived CDR1 and CDR2 are LNHDA and SQIVND (reference sequence). Trimming cost V 6 bases and J 3 bases, with 14 bases left between them. CDR3 DNA: TGTGCCAGTAGGCCTCAGGGGTGGGAAGAGACCCAGTACTTC. This codes for CASRPQGWEETQYF.

This chain connects TRBV12-2 to TRBJ1-1. TRBV12-2 is listed as a pseudogene. CDR3 length: 14 residues. The CDR3 loop is CASRPDRMNTEAFF. CDR3 in DNA: TGTGCAAGTCGCCCAGACCGAATGAACACTGAAGCTTTCTTT.

The V gene is TRBV5-5, the J gene TRBJ2-1; tentatively, D is TRBD2 (5 bases). V lost 10 bases and J 2 bases, leaving 16 bases between the germline ends. Germline loops: CDR1 SGHKS, CDR2 YYEKEE (reference sequence). The CDR3 extends over 14 amino acids. The CDR3 sequence is CAGSSPPAYNEQFF. The CDR3 DNA reads TGTGCCGGGAGTTCGCCCCCCGCCTACAATGAGCAGTTCTTC.

The chain recombines TRBV30 with TRBJ1-1, with D uncertain. Germline V gene lookup returns CDR1 GTSNPN and CDR2 SVGIG (reference sequence). This CDR3 is 15 amino acids long. With 5 bases removed from V and 0 bases from J, the gap between germline ends came to 16 bases. CDR3: CAWYPPGSLNTEAFF. The CDR3 nucleotides are TGTGCCTGGTATCCCCCGGGTAGCCTGAACACTGAAGCTTTCTTT.

V is TRBV4-2 and J is TRBJ1-6, with 8 nucleotides matching TRBD1. CDR3 length: 14 amino acids. J gave up 15 bases and V 0 bases, and 7 bases lay outside the gene matches. Germline CDR1 and CDR2: LGHNA and YNFKEQ. The CDR3 sequence is CASSQERQGTYLHF. Here the CDR3 DNA reads TGTGCCAGCAGCCAAGAGAGACAGGGGACATACCTCCACTTT.

The V and J genes are TRBV2 and TRBJ2-7; 7 bases are shared with TRBD1. The CDR3 extends over 14 amino acids. From germline, CDR1 is SNHLY and CDR2 FYNNEI. V gave up 6 bases and J gave up 6 bases; unmatched junction bases: 11. The DNA for the CDR3 is TGTGCCAGCAGAGTTGGACAGGCGATAACCGAGCAGTACTTC. Its protein is CASRVGQAITEQYF.

The CDR3 is CASRGDGDNEQFF. The CDR3 nucleotides read TGCGCCAGCAGGGGGGACGGCGACAATGAGCAGTTCTTC. This chain connects TRBV5-1 to TRBJ2-1; D may correspond to TRBD1 or TRBD2 (5 bases each). The germline V gene encodes CDR1 SGHRS and CDR2 YFSETQ. The ends were cut back, 5 bases at V and 5 bases at J, with 11 bases in the middle. CDR3 length: 13 residues.